The entry that follows covers one T cell receptor (beta chain) sequence. This sample is drawn from a study of siplizumab effects on memory and regulatory T cells. Repertoires were generated with immunoSEQ multiplex PCR, while TCRdb's copy carries only in-frame clones and drops some. The sample lists roughly 100,000 clones; about 92% were seen once. The sequence derives from a human donor in good health. The sample was CD4+ T cells sorted from blood.

The CDR3 spells CASSPGVNPYNEQFF. The DNA of the CDR3 is TGTGCCAGCAGCCCCGGAGTTAACCCCTACAATGAGCAGTTCTTC. The chain employs TRBV7-9 and TRBJ2-1; no definite D call. Germline CDR1 and CDR2: SEHNR and FQNEAQ (reference sequence). This CDR3 contains 15 residues. The V and J ends lost 5 bases and 2 bases respectively, with 13 bases between them. The full variable domain, its missing parts supplied by reference TRBV7-9 and TRBJ2-1, is DTGVSQNPRHKITKRGQNVTFRCDPISEHNRLYWYRQTLGQGPEFLTYFQNEAQLEKSRLLSDRFSAERPKGSFSTLEIQRTEQGDSAMYLCASSPGVNPYNEQFFGPGTRLTVL.